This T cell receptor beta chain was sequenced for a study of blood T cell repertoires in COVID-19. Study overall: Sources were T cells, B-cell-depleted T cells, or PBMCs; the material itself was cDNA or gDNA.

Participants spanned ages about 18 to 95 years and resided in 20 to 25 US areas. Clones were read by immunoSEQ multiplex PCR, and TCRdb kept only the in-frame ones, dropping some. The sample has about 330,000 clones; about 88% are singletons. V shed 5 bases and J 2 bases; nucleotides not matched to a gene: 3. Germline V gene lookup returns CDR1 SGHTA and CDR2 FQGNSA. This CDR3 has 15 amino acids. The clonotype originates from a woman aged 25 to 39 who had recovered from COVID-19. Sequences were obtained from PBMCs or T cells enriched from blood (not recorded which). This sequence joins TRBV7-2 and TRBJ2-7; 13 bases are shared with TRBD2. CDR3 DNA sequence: TGTGCCAGCAGCCAGGGACTAGCGGGGACCTACGAGCAGTACTTC. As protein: CASSQGLAGTYEQYF.